The clone carrying this T cell receptor beta chain was seen at least ten times. The antigen remains undetermined. Assembly of TCR beta libraries relied on iRepertoire HTBI primers together with Arm-PCR of CDR3 regions. TCRdb independently ran MiXCR on the multiplex PCR reads; one entry per CDR3 protein. The table lists around 420,000 distinct CDR3 sequences, about 14% of them singletons. This specimen comes from a study of regulatory T cells in long-lasting Graves disease. As for the study in general: For under 3 months, newly diagnosed Graves' patients had been taking antithyroid drugs.

Germline CDR1 and CDR2: MGHRA and YSYEKL. This CDR3 has 17 residues. Trimming removed 6 bases from V and 6 bases from J, with 27 bases in between. Noted time point: newly diagnosed GD, antithyroid drugs for less than 3 months. The TCR library was made from RNA that had been extracted from PBMCs in TRIzol. Study-level findings and limits: Having few samples may have compromised the accuracy.

The V and J genes are TRBV4-1 and TRBJ2-7; a weak D match, TRBD1 (6 bases). This material consisted of peripheral blood mononuclear cells (PBMCs), taken at new diagnosis, from a patient treated with antithyroid drugs. This sequence was found in a female donor with Graves disease. The CDR3 loop is CASRHRERTPPVAEQYF. The CDR3 bases are TGCGCCAGCAGACACAGGGAGCGGACCCCACCGGTGGCCGAGCAGTACTTC.